The following is a T cell receptor beta chain sequence with its context. Antigen unknown. Sequencing used immunoSEQ multiplex PCR; TCRdb keeps in-frame clones, though not all of them. The sample has 100,000 or so clones, over 85% seen once. Germline V gene lookup returns CDR1 SGHTA and CDR2 FQGNSA. The CDR3 consists of 15 residues. The V and J ends lost 6 bases and 3 bases, in that order; junction bases with no gene match: 9. The data were obtained in a study of Tregs in tolerant kidney transplant recipients. General observations from the study: The small number of patients limits these findings pending further validation. Nucleotide sequences could not be compared across some patients' samples due to primer changes. Biological reproducibility was not directly addressed in this study.

Recipients received nonmyeloablative bone marrow transplants from related graft donors, with transient mixed chimerism. CD4+CD25+CD127- Tregs, CD4+CD25- non-Tregs, CD4 and CD8 cells were sorted. V and J are TRBV7-2 and TRBJ2-7, with 9 bases that match TRBD2. Sequenced here: CD4+ T cells from blood (PBMCs), sampled 12 months after the transplant. The receptor was isolated from a human patient who received a combined kidney and bone marrow transplant. Among the T cells, some may be from the graft donor. The CDR3 is CASRSLAGVVYEQYF. DNA of the CDR3: TGTGCCAGCAGATCCTTAGCGGGAGTGGTCTACGAGCAGTACTTC.